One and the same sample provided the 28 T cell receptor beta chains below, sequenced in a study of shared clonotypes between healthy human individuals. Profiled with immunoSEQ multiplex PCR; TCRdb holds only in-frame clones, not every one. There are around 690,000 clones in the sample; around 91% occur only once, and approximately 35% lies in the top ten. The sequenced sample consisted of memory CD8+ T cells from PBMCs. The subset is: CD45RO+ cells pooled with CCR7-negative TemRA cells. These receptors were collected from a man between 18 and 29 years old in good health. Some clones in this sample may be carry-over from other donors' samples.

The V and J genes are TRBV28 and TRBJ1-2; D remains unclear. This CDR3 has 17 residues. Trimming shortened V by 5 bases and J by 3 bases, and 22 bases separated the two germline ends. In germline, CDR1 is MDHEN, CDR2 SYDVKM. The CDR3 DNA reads TGTGCCAGCAGTCAAACACACCGGGCCTCTTCGGACTATGGCTACACCTTC. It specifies CASSQTHRASSDYGYTF.

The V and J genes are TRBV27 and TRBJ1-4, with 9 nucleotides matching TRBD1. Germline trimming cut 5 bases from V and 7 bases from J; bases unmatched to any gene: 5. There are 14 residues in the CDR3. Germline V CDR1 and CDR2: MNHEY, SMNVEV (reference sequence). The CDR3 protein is CASSADRGGEKLFF. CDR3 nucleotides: TGTGCCAGCAGTGCGGACAGGGGAGGTGAAAAACTGTTTTTT. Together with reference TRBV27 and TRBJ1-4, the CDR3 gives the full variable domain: EAQVTQNPRYLITVTGKKLTVTCSQNMNHEYMSWYRQDPGLGLRQIYYSMNVEVTDKGDVPEGYKVSRKEKRNFPLILESPSPNQTSLYFCASSADRGGEKLFFGSGTQLSVL.

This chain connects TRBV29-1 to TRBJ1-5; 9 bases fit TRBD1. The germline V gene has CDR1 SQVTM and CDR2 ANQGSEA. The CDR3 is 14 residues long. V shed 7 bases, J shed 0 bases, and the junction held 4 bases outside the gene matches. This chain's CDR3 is CSARTGDSNQPQHF. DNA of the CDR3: TGCAGCGCTCGGACAGGGGATAGCAATCAGCCCCAGCATTTT.

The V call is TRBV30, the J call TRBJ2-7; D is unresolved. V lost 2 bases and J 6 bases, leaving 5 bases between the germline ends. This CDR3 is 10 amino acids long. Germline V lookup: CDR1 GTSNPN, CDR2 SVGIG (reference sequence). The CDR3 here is CAWSRSEQYF. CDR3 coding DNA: TGTGCCTGGAGTCGAAGCGAGCAGTACTTC.

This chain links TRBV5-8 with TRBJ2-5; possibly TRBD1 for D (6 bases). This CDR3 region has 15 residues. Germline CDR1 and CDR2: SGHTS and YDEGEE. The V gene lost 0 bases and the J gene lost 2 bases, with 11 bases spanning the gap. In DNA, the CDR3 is TGTGCCAGCAGCTTGGAGACAGGCCTTCAAGAGACCCAGTACTTC. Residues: CASSLETGLQETQYF.

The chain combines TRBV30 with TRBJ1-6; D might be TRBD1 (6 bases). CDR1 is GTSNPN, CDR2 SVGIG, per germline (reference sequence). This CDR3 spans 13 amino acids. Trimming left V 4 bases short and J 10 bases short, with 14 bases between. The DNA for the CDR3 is TGTGCCTGGACAGTAGGGGGGCAGTCACCCCTCCACTTT. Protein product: CAWTVGGQSPLHF.

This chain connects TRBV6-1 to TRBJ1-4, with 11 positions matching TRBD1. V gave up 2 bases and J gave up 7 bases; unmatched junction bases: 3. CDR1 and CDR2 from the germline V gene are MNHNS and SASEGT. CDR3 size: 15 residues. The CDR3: CASSEWTGGSEKLFF. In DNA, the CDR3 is TGTGCCAGCAGTGAATGGACAGGGGGCAGTGAAAAACTGTTTTTT.

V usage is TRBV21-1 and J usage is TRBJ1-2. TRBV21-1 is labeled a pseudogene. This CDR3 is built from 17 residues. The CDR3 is CASSKVIRHGRNYGYTF. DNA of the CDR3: TGTGCCAGCAGCAAAGTAATCCGGCACGGAAGAAACTATGGCTACACCTTC.

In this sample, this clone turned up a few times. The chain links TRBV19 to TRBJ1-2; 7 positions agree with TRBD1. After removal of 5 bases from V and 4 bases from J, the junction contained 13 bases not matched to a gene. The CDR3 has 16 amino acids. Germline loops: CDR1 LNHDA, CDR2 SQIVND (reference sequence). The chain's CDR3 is CASSPRTGNAPYGYTF. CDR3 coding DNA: TGTGCCAGTAGTCCCCGGACAGGAAATGCCCCCTATGGCTACACCTTC.

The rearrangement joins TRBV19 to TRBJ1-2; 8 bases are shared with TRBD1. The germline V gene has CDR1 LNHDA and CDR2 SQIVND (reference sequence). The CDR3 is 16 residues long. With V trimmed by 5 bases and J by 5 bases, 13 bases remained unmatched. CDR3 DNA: TGTGCCAGTAGTTTACGGACAGGGCTACCCACATATGGCTACACCTTC. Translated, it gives CASSLRTGLPTYGYTF.

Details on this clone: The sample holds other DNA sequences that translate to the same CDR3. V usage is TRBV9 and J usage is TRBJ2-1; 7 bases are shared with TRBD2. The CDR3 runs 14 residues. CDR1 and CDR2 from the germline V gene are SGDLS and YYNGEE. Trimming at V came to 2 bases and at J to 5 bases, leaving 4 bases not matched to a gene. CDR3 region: CASSVSSGDNEQFF. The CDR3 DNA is TGTGCCAGCAGCGTTTCTAGCGGAGACAATGAGCAGTTCTTC.

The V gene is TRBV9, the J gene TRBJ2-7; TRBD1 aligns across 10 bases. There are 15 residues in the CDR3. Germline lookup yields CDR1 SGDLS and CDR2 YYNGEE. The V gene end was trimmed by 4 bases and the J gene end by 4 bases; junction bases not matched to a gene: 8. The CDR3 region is CASSLEPGQGYEQYF. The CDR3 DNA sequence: TGTGCCAGCAGCCTCGAGCCGGGACAGGGGTACGAGCAGTACTTC. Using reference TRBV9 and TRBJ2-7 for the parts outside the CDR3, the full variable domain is DSGVTQTPKHLITATGQRVTLRCSPRSGDLSVYWYQQSLDQGLQFLIQYYNGEERAKGNILERFSAQQFPDLHSELNLSSLELGDSALYFCASSLEPGQGYEQYFGPGTRLTVT.

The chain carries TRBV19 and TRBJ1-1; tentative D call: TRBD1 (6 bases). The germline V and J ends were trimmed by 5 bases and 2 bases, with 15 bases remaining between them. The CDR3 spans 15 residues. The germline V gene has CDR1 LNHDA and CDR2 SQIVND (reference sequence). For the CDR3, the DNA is TGTGCCAGTAGTGACCGCCTGACAGGAAACACTGAAGCTTTCTTT. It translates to CASSDRLTGNTEAFF.

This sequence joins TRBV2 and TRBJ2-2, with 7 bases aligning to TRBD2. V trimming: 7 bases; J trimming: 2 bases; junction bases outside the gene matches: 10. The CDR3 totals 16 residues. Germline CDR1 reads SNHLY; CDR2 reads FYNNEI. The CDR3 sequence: CASIIWGGPNTGELFF. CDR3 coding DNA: TGTGCCAGCATCATCTGGGGAGGGCCTAACACCGGGGAGCTGTTTTTT.

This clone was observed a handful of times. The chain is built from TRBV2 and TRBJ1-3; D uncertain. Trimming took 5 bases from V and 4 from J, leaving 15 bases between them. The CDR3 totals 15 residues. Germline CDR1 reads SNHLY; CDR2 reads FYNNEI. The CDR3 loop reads CASSHDPRRGNTIYF. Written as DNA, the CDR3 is TGTGCCAGCAGTCATGATCCCCGACGAGGAAACACCATATATTTT.

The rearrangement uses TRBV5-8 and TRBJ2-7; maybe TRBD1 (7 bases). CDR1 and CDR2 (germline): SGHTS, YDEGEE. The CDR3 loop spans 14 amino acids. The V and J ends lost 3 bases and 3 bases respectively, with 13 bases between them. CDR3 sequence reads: CASSSGGFNYEQYF. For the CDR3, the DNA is TGTGCCAGCAGCTCAGGGGGGTTCAACTACGAGCAGTACTTC.

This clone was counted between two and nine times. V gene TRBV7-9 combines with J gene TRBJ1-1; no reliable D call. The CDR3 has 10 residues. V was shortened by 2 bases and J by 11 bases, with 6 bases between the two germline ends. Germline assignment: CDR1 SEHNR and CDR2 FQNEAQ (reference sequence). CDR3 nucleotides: TGTGCCAGCAGCTTAATTGTCGCTTTCTTT. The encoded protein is CASSLIVAFF.

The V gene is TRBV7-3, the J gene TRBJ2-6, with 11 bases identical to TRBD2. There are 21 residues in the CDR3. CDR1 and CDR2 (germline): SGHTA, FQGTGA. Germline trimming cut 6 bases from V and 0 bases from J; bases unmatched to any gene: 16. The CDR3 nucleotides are TGTGCCAGCAGGGGGGTACTCGAGACTAGCGGGATCCACTCTGGGGCCAACGTCCTGACTTTC. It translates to CASRGVLETSGIHSGANVLTF.

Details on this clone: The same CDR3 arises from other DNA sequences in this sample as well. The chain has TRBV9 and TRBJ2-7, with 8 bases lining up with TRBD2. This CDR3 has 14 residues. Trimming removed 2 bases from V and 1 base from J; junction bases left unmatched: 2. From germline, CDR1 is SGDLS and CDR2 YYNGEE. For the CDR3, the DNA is TGTGCCAGCAGCGTTAGCGGGATATCCTACGAGCAGTACTTC. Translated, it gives CASSVSGISYEQYF.

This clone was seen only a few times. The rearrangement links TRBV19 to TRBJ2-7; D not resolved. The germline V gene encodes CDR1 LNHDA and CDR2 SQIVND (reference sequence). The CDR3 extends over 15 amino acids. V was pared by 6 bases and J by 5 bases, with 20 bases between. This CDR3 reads CASSESGGRWHEQYF. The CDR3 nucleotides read TGTGCCAGTAGCGAATCGGGTGGTAGGTGGCACGAGCAGTACTTC.

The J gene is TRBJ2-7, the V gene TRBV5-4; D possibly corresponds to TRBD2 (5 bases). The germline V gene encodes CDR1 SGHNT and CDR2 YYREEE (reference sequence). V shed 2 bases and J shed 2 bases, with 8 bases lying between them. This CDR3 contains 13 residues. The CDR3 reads CASSFPEAYEQYF. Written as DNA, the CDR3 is TGTGCCAGCAGCTTCCCGGAGGCCTACGAGCAGTACTTC.

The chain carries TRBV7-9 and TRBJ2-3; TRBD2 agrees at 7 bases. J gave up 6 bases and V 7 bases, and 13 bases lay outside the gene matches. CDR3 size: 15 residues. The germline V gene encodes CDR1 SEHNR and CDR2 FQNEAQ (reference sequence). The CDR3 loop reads CASTPTSSAGDTQYF. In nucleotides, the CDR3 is TGTGCCAGCACCCCGACTAGCTCCGCAGGGGATACGCAGTATTTT.

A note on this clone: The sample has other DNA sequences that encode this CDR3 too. CDR3 coding DNA: TGTGCCAGCAGCGCGGGACAGGGGCCCGATACGCAGTATTTT. It codes for CASSAGQGPDTQYF. The V call is TRBV9, the J call TRBJ2-3; the match to TRBD1 covers 10 bases. Trimming removed 3 bases from V and 6 bases from J; junction bases left unmatched: 4. The CDR3 loop spans 14 amino acids. The germline V gene has CDR1 SGDLS and CDR2 YYNGEE.

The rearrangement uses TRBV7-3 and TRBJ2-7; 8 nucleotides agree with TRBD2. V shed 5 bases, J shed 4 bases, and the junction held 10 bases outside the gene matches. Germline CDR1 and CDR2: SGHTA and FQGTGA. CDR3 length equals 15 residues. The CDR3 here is CASSPSGGGRYEQYF. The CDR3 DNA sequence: TGTGCCAGCAGCCCGTCTGGGGGCGGGAGGTACGAGCAGTACTTC.

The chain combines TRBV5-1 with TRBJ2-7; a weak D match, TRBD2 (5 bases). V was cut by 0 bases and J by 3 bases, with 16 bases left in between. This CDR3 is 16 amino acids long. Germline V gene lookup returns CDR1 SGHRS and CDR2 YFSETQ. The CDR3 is CASSLAFGVVVYEQYF. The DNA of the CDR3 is TGCGCCAGCAGCTTGGCCTTCGGGGTGGTCGTCTACGAGCAGTACTTC.

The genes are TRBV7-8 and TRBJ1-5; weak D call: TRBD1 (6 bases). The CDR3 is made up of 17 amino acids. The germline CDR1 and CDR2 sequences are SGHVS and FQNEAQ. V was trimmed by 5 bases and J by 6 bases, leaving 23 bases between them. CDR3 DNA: TGTGCCAGCAGCCCCTTTTTAGAGGGGGTAATCTCTCAGCCCCAGCATTTT. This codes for CASSPFLEGVISQPQHF.

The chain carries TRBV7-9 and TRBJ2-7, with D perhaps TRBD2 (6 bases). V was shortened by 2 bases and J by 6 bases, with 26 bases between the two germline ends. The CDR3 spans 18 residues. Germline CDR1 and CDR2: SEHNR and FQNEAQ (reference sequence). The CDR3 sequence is CASSLRSGGGAEGFEQYF. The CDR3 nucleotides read TGTGCCAGCAGCTTAAGGTCGGGCGGCGGGGCGGAAGGGTTCGAGCAGTACTTC.

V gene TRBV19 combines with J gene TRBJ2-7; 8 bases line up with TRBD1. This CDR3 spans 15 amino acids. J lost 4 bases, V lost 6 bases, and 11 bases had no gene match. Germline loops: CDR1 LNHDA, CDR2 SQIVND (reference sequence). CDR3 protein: CASSYFAGTGYEQYF. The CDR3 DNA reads TGTGCCAGTAGCTACTTTGCCGGGACAGGATACGAGCAGTACTTC.